These 16 T cell receptor beta chains came from one sample sequenced in a study of blood T cells in healthy people across ages. Primed by a sample-barcoded 5' primer and a J-beta primer mix, a second PCR proceeded for about 6 to 12 cycles. In TCRdb, the 5' RACE reads were re-called with MiXCR into one record per CDR3 protein. This sample carries about 1.6 million distinct CDR3 sequences, almost 35% of them seen once, and the ten largest clones take approximately 10%. The source material was blood. These receptors originate from a woman aged 25 to 39 in good health.

V and J are TRBV10-3 and TRBJ1-2, with D unclear. The CDR3 runs to 15 residues. The germline V gene has CDR1 ENHRY and CDR2 SYGVKD. V gave up 6 bases and J gave up 4 bases, with 18 bases separating them. The CDR3 DNA follows: TGTGCCATCAGCGCTACGATGCAGGAGGTCTATGGCTACACCTTC. As protein: CAISATMQEVYGYTF.

The V gene is TRBV27, the J gene TRBJ2-2; 7 bases match TRBD2. The CDR3 contains 15 residues. CDR1 is MNHEY and CDR2 is SMNVEV in the germline V gene (reference sequence). J was trimmed by 4 bases and V by 2 bases; bases with no gene match: 4. The chain's CDR3 is CASSLGGRGTGELFF. In DNA, the CDR3 is TGTGCCAGCAGTTTAGGGGGGAGGGGCACCGGGGAGCTGTTTTTT.

This clonotype came up a few times. The chain uses TRBV28 and TRBJ2-2; perhaps TRBD1 as D (6 bases). Germline V gene lookup returns CDR1 MDHEN and CDR2 SYDVKM. This CDR3 has 15 amino acids. With 1 base removed from V and 4 bases from J, the gap between germline ends came to 10 bases. CDR3 in amino acids: CASSLLVGATGELFF. The DNA of the CDR3 is TGTGCCAGCAGTTTATTAGTGGGGGCCACCGGGGAGCTGTTTTTT. Based on the CDR3 plus reference TRBV28 and TRBJ2-2, the full variable domain is DVKVTQSSRYLVKRTGEKVFLECVQDMDHENMFWYRQDPGLGLRLIYFSYDVKMKEKGDIPEGYSVSREKKERFSLILESASTNQTSMYLCASSLLVGATGELFFGEGSRLTVL.

This clonotype has just one count. The chain carries TRBV18 and TRBJ2-1, with 8 bases lining up with TRBD2. V shed 8 bases and J 2 bases; nucleotides not matched to a gene: 5. Germline loops: CDR1 KGHSH, CDR2 LQKENI. The CDR3 sequence is 14 residues long. CDR3 nucleotides: TGTGCCAGCACGCGGGAGGCCCCCTACAATGAGCAGTTCTTC. Translating it yields CASTREAPYNEQFF.

The table lists this clonotype with a few counts. This chain connects TRBV7-6 to TRBJ2-7; 11 bases match TRBD1. CDR1 SGHVS and CDR2 FNYEAQ come from the germline V gene. This CDR3 is 16 amino acids long. V lost 4 bases and J lost 7; bases outside the gene matches: 12. CDR3 sequence reads: CASSYLPGQGVKEQYF. The CDR3 nucleotides are TGTGCCAGCAGCTACCTACCGGGACAGGGGGTGAAAGAGCAGTACTTC.

The chain carries TRBV2 and TRBJ1-4; possibly TRBD1 for D (5 bases). CDR1 SNHLY and CDR2 FYNNEI come from the germline V gene. The ends were cut back, 7 bases at V and 8 bases at J, with 20 bases in the middle. The CDR3 covers 15 residues. CDR3 residues: CASTPTAGIKEKLFF. DNA of the CDR3: TGTGCCAGCACTCCTACGGCAGGGATTAAAGAAAAACTGTTTTTT. The whole variable domain, remainder taken from reference TRBV2 and TRBJ1-4, is EPEVTQTPSHQVTQMGQEVILRCVPISNHLYFYWYRQILGQKVEFLVSFYNNEISEKSEIFDDQFSVERPDGSNFTLKIRSTKLEDSAMYFCASTPTAGIKEKLFFGSGTQLSVL.

The genes are TRBV7-9 and TRBJ2-7, with a weak D call TRBD2 (6 bases). Germline V gene data show CDR1 as SEHNR and CDR2 as FQNEAQ (reference sequence). Trimming took off 5 bases at V and 9 bases at J, with 23 bases between the two ends. The CDR3 contains 15 residues. Here the CDR3 DNA reads TGTGCCAGCAGCCAATTACGGGGGTCTCTCCGGGGGCAGTACTTC. Protein product: CASSQLRGSLRGQYF.

This clonotype was counted a few times. The rearrangement uses TRBV15 and TRBJ2-7; 8 nucleotides match TRBD1. Unmatched junction bases numbered 16, after V lost 7 bases and J lost 2 bases. Germline V lookup: CDR1 LNHNV, CDR2 YYDKDF (reference sequence). The CDR3 has 17 residues. The CDR3 is CATIQSSYRGDPYEQYF. The CDR3, as DNA: TGTGCCACCATTCAGAGTTCGTACAGGGGGGACCCCTACGAGCAGTACTTC.

This clonotype was recorded a few times. CDR3 sequence (DNA): TGCAGTGCTCCGACAAGCAAAGATAGCAATCAGCCCCAGCATTTT. Amino acids: CSAPTSKDSNQPQHF. This chain connects TRBV20-1 to TRBJ1-5, with D uncertain. Germline CDR1 DFQATT, CDR2 SNEGSKA (reference sequence). This CDR3 is 15 amino acids long. With 5 bases removed from V and 0 bases from J, the gap between germline ends came to 14 bases.

The chain links TRBV2 to TRBJ1-1; unclear D gene. Trimming pared 8 bases from V and 1 base from J, leaving 11 bases between. Germline-derived CDR1 and CDR2 are SNHLY and FYNNEI. This CDR3 spans 13 amino acids. DNA for the CDR3: TGTGCCAGCTTCGACACGCCGAACACTGAAGCTTTCTTT. It specifies CASFDTPNTEAFF.

The chain uses TRBV3-1 and TRBJ1-1, with D possibly TRBD1 on 5 matching bases. This CDR3 is 15 amino acids long. The germline CDR1 and CDR2 sequences are LGHDT and YNNKEL (reference sequence). The germline V and J ends were trimmed by 3 bases and 14 bases, with 25 bases remaining between them. CDR3 DNA sequence: TGTGCCAGCAGCCACGCAAACCCTCGACAGCCTCCGGGGTTCTTT. This sequence encodes CASSHANPRQPPGFF.

This chain uses TRBV4-1 with TRBJ2-5; 15 bases agree with TRBD2. The trim removed 1 base at V and 2 bases at J, leaving 5 bases unmatched. The CDR3 is made up of 18 amino acids. Germline CDR1 reads MGHRA; CDR2 reads YSYEKL. In nucleotides, the CDR3 is TGCGCCAGCAGCCAAGGGACTAGCGGGGGGGGCCAACAAGAGACCCAGTACTTC. Residues: CASSQGTSGGGQQETQYF.

The V call is TRBV7-2, the J call TRBJ1-3, with 9 bases fitting TRBD1. CDR3 length: 19 amino acids. The V segment lost 3 bases and the J segment 4 bases; nucleotides outside the gene matches: 16. Germline CDR1 reads SGHTA; CDR2 reads FQGNSA. Here the CDR3 DNA reads TGTGCCAGCAGCTTTAAATTCGGGGGCACAGGGGGCGCCGGAAACACCATATATTTT. It specifies CASSFKFGGTGGAGNTIYF.

The CDR3 loop is CSARGLKDTQYF. DNA for the CDR3: TGCAGTGCTAGAGGACTGAAAGATACGCAGTATTTT. The rearrangement joins TRBV20-1 to TRBJ2-3, with unresolved D. This CDR3 comprises 12 residues. V lost 1 base and J lost 5, with 7 bases in between. Germline-derived CDR1 and CDR2 are DFQATT and SNEGSKA (reference sequence).

The chain recombines TRBV10-3 with TRBJ2-3; TRBD1 aligns across 10 bases. The CDR3 runs to 19 residues. From germline, CDR1 is ENHRY and CDR2 SYGVKD. With V trimmed by 6 bases and J by 1 base, 16 bases remained unmatched. The CDR3, as DNA: TGTGCCATCAGGAGATCCCACCGGGACAGGGGTGAAGGCACAGATACGCAGTATTTT. Its translation is CAIRRSHRDRGEGTDTQYF.

This clonotype was seen a few times. This chain links TRBV29-1 with TRBJ2-5, with D possibly TRBD2 on 5 matching bases. Germline CDR1 SQVTM, CDR2 ANQGSEA. V lost 6 bases to trimming and J lost 5 bases, with 13 bases between them. CDR3 size: 12 residues. The CDR3 sequence is CSVQDSRETQYF. DNA of the CDR3: TGCAGCGTCCAGGACTCTCGGGAGACCCAGTACTTC.